This is a list of T cell receptor beta chains from one sample in a study of Ad26.COV2.S vaccination and SARS-CoV-2 variants. Data came from immunoSEQ multiplex PCR; TCRdb stores just in-frame clones and leaves some out. The data hold some 460,000 clones, with around 89% observed a single time. Sequencing used peripheral blood, obtained in a trial of Ad26.COV2.S vaccine versus placebo. These receptors came from a person between 18 and 59 years old who received the Ad26.COV2.S COVID-19 vaccine or a placebo. CDR3s include the opening cysteine and the closing phenylalanine or tryptophan. The D gene is left open where the match is weak. Only part of the rows carry a size: once, few, many, or a class if the clone is expanded.

d_gene: TRBD1
v_gene: TRBV7-8
j_gene: TRBJ1-2
abundance: -
CDR3aa: CASSFGTGGSGYTF
CDR3nt: TGTGCCAGCAGCTTTGGGACAGGGGGCTCTGGCTACACCTTC

d_gene: -
v_gene: TRBV4-1
j_gene: TRBJ1-1
abundance: -
CDR3aa: CASSQDRGEAEAFF
CDR3nt: TGCGCCAGCAGCCAAGATCGGGGGGAAGCTGAAGCTTTCTTT

d_gene: -
v_gene: TRBV5-1
j_gene: TRBJ2-7
abundance: -
CDR3aa: CASSLFEGTYEQYF
CDR3nt: TGCGCCAGCAGCTTGTTTGAGGGGACCTACGAGCAGTACTTC

d_gene: -
v_gene: TRBV6-2/TRBV6-3
j_gene: TRBJ2-5
abundance: -
CDR3aa: CASSTQQETQYF
CDR3nt: TGTGCCAGCAGTACCCAACAAGAGACCCAGTACTTC

d_gene: TRBD1
v_gene: TRBV10-3
j_gene: TRBJ1-2
abundance: -
CDR3aa: CAISESAGGGYGYTF
CDR3nt: TGTGCCATCAGTGAGTCAGCAGGGGGCGGTTATGGCTACACCTTC

d_gene: -
v_gene: TRBV12-3/TRBV12-4
j_gene: TRBJ1-2
abundance: -
CDR3aa: CASSLPGLYGYTF
CDR3nt: TGTGCCAGCAGTTTACCGGGGTTGTATGGCTACACCTTC

d_gene: -
v_gene: TRBV11-2
j_gene: TRBJ1-2
abundance: -
CDR3aa: CASSPSEGRGYTF
CDR3nt: TGTGCCAGCAGCCCCTCTGAGGGTCGTGGCTACACCTTC

d_gene: -
v_gene: TRBV30
j_gene: TRBJ2-4
abundance: -
CDR3aa: CAWSDLIRLAKNIQYF
CDR3nt: TGTGCCTGGAGCGATCTCATACGTCTAGCCAAAAACATTCAGTACTTC

d_gene: -
v_gene: TRBV2
j_gene: TRBJ2-2
abundance: -
CDR3aa: CASSAGTNTGELFF
CDR3nt: TGTGCCAGCAGTGCAGGGACCAACACCGGGGAGCTGTTTTTT

d_gene: -
v_gene: TRBV3-1/TRBV3-2
j_gene: TRBJ2-3
abundance: -
CDR3aa: CASSQRGRRDTQYF
CDR3nt: TGTGCCAGCAGCCAGCGGGGGCGTCGGGATACGCAGTATTTT

d_gene: -
v_gene: TRBV6-5
j_gene: TRBJ2-7
abundance: once
CDR3aa: CASSYSTVAPYEQYF
CDR3nt: TGTGCCAGCAGTTACTCGACAGTAGCTCCCTACGAGCAGTACTTC

d_gene: -
v_gene: TRBV7-3
j_gene: TRBJ2-2
abundance: -
CDR3aa: CASSLQHANTGELFF
CDR3nt: TGTGCCAGCAGCTTACAGCATGCGAACACCGGGGAGCTGTTTTTT

d_gene: -
v_gene: TRBV6-5
j_gene: TRBJ1-1
abundance: -
CDR3aa: CASSYRYRDTEAFF
CDR3nt: TGTGCCAGCAGTTACCGCTACCGGGACACTGAAGCTTTCTTT

d_gene: -
v_gene: TRBV3-1/TRBV3-2
j_gene: TRBJ2-4
abundance: few
CDR3aa: CASSPRQKPTTSIKNIQYF
CDR3nt: TGTGCCAGCAGCCCCCGACAGAAGCCAACGACTAGTATCAAAAACATTCAGTACTTC

d_gene: TRBD2
v_gene: TRBV6-5
j_gene: TRBJ2-1
abundance: -
CDR3aa: CASGLAGGPNEQFF
CDR3nt: TGTGCCAGCGGACTAGCGGGGGGGCCTAATGAGCAGTTCTTC

d_gene: -
v_gene: TRBV7-9
j_gene: TRBJ2-7
abundance: many
CDR3aa: CASSLGEQYF
CDR3nt: TGTGCCAGCAGCTTAGGCGAGCAGTACTTC

d_gene: -
v_gene: TRBV5-1
j_gene: TRBJ2-3
abundance: -
CDR3aa: CASSQVPSTDTQYF
CDR3nt: TGCGCCAGCAGCCAGGTGCCGTCCACGGATACGCAGTATTTT

d_gene: TRBD1
v_gene: TRBV4-2
j_gene: TRBJ1-1
abundance: once
CDR3aa: CASSAADRAGTEAFF
CDR3nt: TGTGCCAGTAGCGCGGCCGACAGGGCGGGCACTGAAGCTTTCTTT

d_gene: TRBD2
v_gene: TRBV10-3
j_gene: TRBJ2-7
abundance: -
CDR3aa: CAISEGLAGDFYEQYF
CDR3nt: TGTGCCATCAGTGAGGGACTAGCGGGGGACTTTTACGAGCAGTACTTC

d_gene: -
v_gene: TRBV6-1
j_gene: TRBJ2-1
abundance: -
CDR3aa: CASSETVLGEQFF
CDR3nt: TGTGCCAGCAGTGAAACAGTCTTGGGCGAGCAGTTCTTC

d_gene: -
v_gene: TRBV6-1
j_gene: TRBJ1-2
abundance: few
CDR3aa: CASSEDRRTYGYTF
CDR3nt: TGTGCCAGCAGTGAAGACAGGCGTACCTATGGCTACACCTTC

d_gene: -
v_gene: TRBV18
j_gene: TRBJ2-1
abundance: -
CDR3aa: CASSPSNEQFF
CDR3nt: TGTGCCAGCTCCCCAAGTAATGAGCAGTTCTTC

d_gene: -
v_gene: TRBV2
j_gene: TRBJ2-1
abundance: -
CDR3aa: CASRSQGTTYNEQFF
CDR3nt: TGTGCCAGCAGAAGCCAGGGGACTACTTACAATGAGCAGTTCTTC

d_gene: -
v_gene: TRBV5-4
j_gene: TRBJ2-2
abundance: -
CDR3aa: CASSSRGTTTGELFF
CDR3nt: TGTGCCAGCAGCTCGAGGGGAACTACGACCGGGGAGCTGTTTTTT

d_gene: TRBD1
v_gene: TRBV2
j_gene: TRBJ2-7
abundance: -
CDR3aa: CATTRDRAYEQYF
CDR3nt: TGTGCCACCACCCGGGACAGAGCCTACGAGCAGTACTTC

d_gene: -
v_gene: TRBV14
j_gene: TRBJ2-6
abundance: -
CDR3aa: CASSSGGTGANVLTF
CDR3nt: TGTGCCAGCAGTTCTGGGGGAACTGGGGCCAACGTCCTGACTTTC

d_gene: TRBD1
v_gene: TRBV6-1
j_gene: TRBJ1-3
abundance: -
CDR3aa: CASSEGQAGNTIYF
CDR3nt: TGTGCCAGCAGTGAGGGACAGGCCGGAAACACCATATATTTT

d_gene: TRBD2
v_gene: TRBV3-1/TRBV3-2
j_gene: TRBJ2-3
abundance: -
CDR3aa: CASSQGLAGYTQYF
CDR3nt: TGTGCCAGCAGCCAAGGACTAGCGGGATATACGCAGTATTTT

d_gene: TRBD1
v_gene: TRBV2
j_gene: TRBJ1-4
abundance: once
CDR3aa: CASRGQGENEKLFF
CDR3nt: TGTGCCAGCAGGGGACAGGGTGAGAATGAAAAACTGTTTTTT

d_gene: -
v_gene: TRBV20-1
j_gene: TRBJ1-2
abundance: -
CDR3aa: CSARENYGYTF
CDR3nt: TGCAGTGCTAGAGAGAACTATGGCTACACCTTC

d_gene: -
v_gene: TRBV6-5
j_gene: TRBJ1-1
abundance: once
CDR3aa: CASSSGSGMNTEAFF
CDR3nt: TGTGCCAGCAGTTCGGGCAGCGGGATGAACACTGAAGCTTTCTTT

d_gene: -
v_gene: TRBV12-3/TRBV12-4
j_gene: TRBJ2-7
abundance: -
CDR3aa: CASSVLGSYEQYF
CDR3nt: TGTGCCAGCAGTGTCCTTGGCTCCTACGAGCAGTACTTC

d_gene: TRBD1
v_gene: TRBV14
j_gene: TRBJ2-2
abundance: -
CDR3aa: CASSQRKAGTGNTGELFF
CDR3nt: TGTGCCAGCAGCCAACGCAAAGCCGGGACAGGCAACACCGGGGAGCTGTTTTTT

d_gene: -
v_gene: TRBV25-1
j_gene: TRBJ2-1
abundance: -
CDR3aa: CASSEWDLYNEQFF
CDR3nt: TGTGCCAGCAGTGAATGGGACCTCTACAATGAGCAGTTCTTC

d_gene: -
v_gene: TRBV5-5
j_gene: TRBJ2-7
abundance: -
CDR3aa: CASSWNRGLTYEQYF
CDR3nt: TGTGCCAGCAGCTGGAACCGGGGTCTTACCTACGAGCAGTACTTC

d_gene: -
v_gene: TRBV7-9
j_gene: TRBJ2-7
abundance: -
CDR3aa: CASSLASDSYEQYF
CDR3nt: TGTGCCAGCAGCTTAGCTTCGGATAGCTACGAGCAGTACTTC

d_gene: -
v_gene: TRBV14
j_gene: TRBJ2-7
abundance: -
CDR3aa: CASSQEFGRTTSYEQYF
CDR3nt: TGTGCCAGCAGCCAAGAATTCGGACGGACTACCTCCTACGAGCAGTACTTC

d_gene: -
v_gene: TRBV6-5
j_gene: TRBJ2-2
abundance: once
CDR3aa: CASSYSPGTNTGELFF
CDR3nt: TGTGCCAGCAGTTACTCACCAGGGACGAACACCGGGGAGCTGTTTTTT

d_gene: -
v_gene: TRBV6-2/TRBV6-3
j_gene: TRBJ2-5
abundance: few
CDR3aa: CASSYSTGGRVLLQETQYF
CDR3nt: TGTGCCAGCAGTTACTCGACAGGTGGGAGGGTACTCCTGCAAGAGACCCAGTACTTC

d_gene: -
v_gene: TRBV7-9
j_gene: TRBJ1-4
abundance: -
CDR3aa: CASSLLGGNVEKLFF
CDR3nt: TGTGCCAGCAGCTTGTTGGGAGGGAATGTTGAAAAACTGTTTTTT

d_gene: -
v_gene: TRBV7-8
j_gene: TRBJ1-5
abundance: -
CDR3aa: CASSLVADAPHWQPQHF
CDR3nt: TGTGCCAGCAGCTTAGTTGCAGATGCCCCTCATTGGCAGCCCCAGCATTTT